This entry lists 18 T cell receptor beta chains sequenced from one sample in a study of T cells in tumors after PD-1 blockade. The data were produced by immunoSEQ multiplex PCR, yet TCRdb's version contains in-frame clones alone and is incomplete. The table lists some 14,000 clones, over 80% of them singletons. This specimen was PBMCs, taken after anti-PD-1 treatment. The receptors here all came from a human donor with basal cell carcinoma.

J is TRBJ1-5 and V is TRBV5-6; possibly TRBD1 for D (5 bases). Germline loops: CDR1 SGHDT, CDR2 YYEEEE. V was shortened by 3 bases and J by 5 bases, with 15 bases between the two germline ends. CDR3 length: 15 residues. The CDR3: CASSSGLKVDQPQHF. The CDR3 DNA is TGTGCCAGCAGCTCGGGACTTAAGGTGGATCAGCCCCAGCATTTT.

This chain joins TRBV6-5 and TRBJ2-5; 12 nucleotides align to TRBD1. With 10 bases clipped from V and 7 bases from J, the junction kept 13 bases outside the gene matches. Looked up from germline, CDR1 is MNHEY and CDR2 is SVGAGI. The CDR3 is 15 amino acids. CDR3 residues: CATKDGDRGLGTQYF. The CDR3, as DNA: TGTGCCACCAAAGATGGGGACAGGGGGCTGGGGACCCAGTACTTC.

V is TRBV6-5 and J is TRBJ1-1; 10 bases fit TRBD1. The J segment lost 6 bases and the V segment lost 4 bases, leaving 5 bases of the junction unmatched. Germline CDR1 and CDR2: MNHEY and SVGAGI. The CDR3 totals 14 residues. In nucleotides, the CDR3 is TGTGCCAGCAGTTCTTCCGGGACAGGGGCTGAAGCTTTCTTT. This codes for CASSSSGTGAEAFF.

The chain links TRBV5-1 to TRBJ2-4; maybe TRBD1 (6 bases). The CDR3 runs 16 residues. Looked up from germline, CDR1 is SGHRS and CDR2 is YFSETQ. V gave up 7 bases and J gave up 0 bases, with 17 bases separating them. CDR3 DNA sequence: TGCGCCAGCCGCCCCGGACAGTTCTTAGCCAAAAACATTCAGTACTTC. Amino acid sequence: CASRPGQFLAKNIQYF.

This chain uses TRBV28 with TRBJ1-1; TRBD1 matches 8 bases. The junction had 7 bases not matched to a gene; V was cut back by 5 bases and J by 5 bases. The length of the CDR3 is 14 residues. CDR1 is MDHEN, CDR2 SYDVKM, per germline. This CDR3 reads CASSPGQGWTEAFF. For the CDR3, the DNA is TGTGCCAGCAGTCCCGGACAGGGATGGACTGAAGCTTTCTTT.

This chain joins TRBV6-6 and TRBJ1-6, with a possible D match to TRBD1 (6 bases). This CDR3 has 13 residues. Germline-derived CDR1 and CDR2 are MNHNY and SVGAGI (reference sequence). Between the trimmed V and J ends, which lost 10 bases and 7 bases, there was a span of 14 bases. The CDR3 bases are TGTGCCATAACGGGGGGCGGGAATTCACCCCTCCACTTT. Translated: CAITGGGNSPLHF.

The chain combines TRBV4-2 with TRBJ2-1, with 7 bases identical to TRBD2. V shed 3 bases and J 0 bases; nucleotides not matched to a gene: 14. The CDR3 consists of 19 residues. Germline V gene data show CDR1 as LGHNA and CDR2 as YNFKEQ. In DNA form, the CDR3 reads TGTGCCAGCAGCCATCAAGGCCTCGGGGGGACCAGCTCCTACAATGAGCAGTTCTTC. Its translation: CASSHQGLGGTSSYNEQFF.

This chain connects TRBV5-4 to TRBJ1-3, with 8 bases lining up with TRBD1. The CDR3 is 15 amino acids. Germline V gives CDR1 SGHNT, CDR2 YYREEE (reference sequence). V shed 0 bases, J shed 2 bases, and the junction held 1 base outside the gene matches. The DNA for the CDR3 is TGTGCCAGCAGCTTGGGACAGGGGACTGGAAACACCATATATTTT. It codes for CASSLGQGTGNTIYF.

This clone came up once. The genes are TRBV5-4 and TRBJ2-3; D ambiguous. Germline V gene lookup returns CDR1 SGHNT and CDR2 YYREEE (reference sequence). Deletions cut 3 bases from V and 6 bases from J, with 17 bases between. CDR3 length equals 15 residues. CDR3 amino acids: CASSSKTGGRDTQYF. Here the CDR3 DNA reads TGTGCCAGCAGCTCAAAGACGGGTGGTAGGGATACGCAGTATTTT. The variable domain in full, completed from reference TRBV5-4 and TRBJ2-3, reads ETGVTQSPTHLIKTRGQQVTLRCSSQSGHNTVSWYQQALGQGPQFIFQYYREEENGRGNFPPRFSGLQFPNYSSELNVNALELDDSALYLCASSSKTGGRDTQYFGPGTRLTVL.

The genes are TRBV25-1 and TRBJ1-3; TRBD1 matches 9 bases. CDR3 length equals 15 residues. Germline loops: CDR1 MGHDK, CDR2 SYGVNS. Unmatched junction bases numbered 5, after V lost 4 bases and J lost 4 bases. CDR3: CASSGDRDYGNTIYF. The CDR3 bases are TGTGCCAGCAGTGGGGACAGGGATTACGGAAACACCATATATTTT.

The CDR3 region has the DNA TGTGCCAGCAGCCAAGAGTGGGGGATACGCTCACCCCTCCACTTT. It specifies CASSQEWGIRSPLHF. The chain uses TRBV3-1 (or the pseudogene TRBV3-2) and TRBJ1-6; D perhaps matches TRBD1 (5 bases). Germline loops: CDR1 LGHDT, CDR2 YNNKEL (reference sequence). The germline V and J ends were trimmed by 0 bases and 10 bases, with 13 bases remaining between them. The CDR3 is 15 amino acids.

Notes on this clone: The sample holds other DNA sequences that translate to the same CDR3. The V call is TRBV10-3, the J call TRBJ2-5; TRBD2 agrees at 8 bases. Germline trimming cut 4 bases from V and 2 bases from J; bases unmatched to any gene: 12. The CDR3 runs 17 residues. Per the germline V gene, CDR1 is ENHRY and CDR2 is SYGVKD. CDR3: CAISGGSGGADQETQYF. The DNA of the CDR3 is TGTGCCATCAGTGGAGGGTCGGGGGGGGCGGATCAAGAGACCCAGTACTTC.

The V gene is TRBV19, the J gene TRBJ2-7; TRBD2 matches 13 bases. This CDR3 spans 17 amino acids. Germline CDR1 and CDR2: LNHDA and SQIVND (reference sequence). Germline trimming cut 5 bases from V and 7 bases from J; bases unmatched to any gene: 14. CDR3 sequence: CASSSRTSGRYSGEQYF. The CDR3 region has the DNA TGTGCCAGTAGTTCAAGGACTAGCGGGAGATATTCGGGAGAGCAGTACTTC.

V is TRBV24-1 and J is TRBJ1-6; no clear D. This CDR3 comprises 18 residues. Trimming took off 0 bases at V and 0 bases at J, with 11 bases between the two ends. In germline, CDR1 is KGHDR, CDR2 SFDVKD. The CDR3 loop is CATSDLYPEISYNSPLHF. The DNA for the CDR3 is TGTGCCACCAGTGATTTGTATCCAGAAATCTCCTATAATTCACCCCTCCACTTT.

V is TRBV5-1 and J is TRBJ2-3, with a weak D call TRBD2 (6 bases). Germline V gene sequence: CDR1 SGHRS, CDR2 YFSETQ. CDR3 length equals 14 residues. The ends were cut back, 0 bases at V and 6 bases at J, with 11 bases in the middle. As DNA, the CDR3 is TGCGCCAGCAGCTTGGGACTAGACCCCGATACGCAGTATTTT. This gives the protein CASSLGLDPDTQYF.

The J gene is TRBJ2-5, the V gene TRBV12-3 or TRBV12-4; 8 bases line up with TRBD1. The CDR3 spans 13 residues. The ends lost 6 bases at V and 5 bases at J; junction bases unmatched: 5. For the CDR3, the DNA is TGTGCCAGCAGAAGGACAGGGTTGGAGACCCAGTACTTC. It codes for CASRRTGLETQYF.

The chain carries TRBV28 and TRBJ2-7; no clear D gene. CDR1 is MDHEN and CDR2 is SYDVKM in the germline V gene. The CDR3 has 14 residues. V was cut by 6 bases and J by 1 base, with 13 bases left in between. The CDR3 sequence: CASSRFSSSYEQYF. CDR3 in DNA: TGTGCCAGCAGCCGGTTCAGTAGTTCCTACGAGCAGTACTTC.

The rearrangement uses TRBV10-3 and TRBJ1-1; tentatively, D is TRBD1 (6 bases). The germline CDR1 and CDR2 sequences are ENHRY and SYGVKD. The V end was cut by 6 bases, the J end by 3 bases, with 14 bases between. CDR3 size: 14 residues. The DNA for the CDR3 is TGTGCCATCAGAGCTACAGGGCGCGACACTGAAGCTTTCTTT. Translation gives CAIRATGRDTEAFF.